This T cell receptor (beta chain) originates from a study of T cell responses to AZD1222 COVID-19 vaccine (dated by TCRdb to about 2021). The study in broad terms: A total of 233 trial participants underwent TCR sequencing, of whom more than 200 had received two doses of AZD1222 and around 25 had received two doses of the MenACWY control vaccine. Trial participants were enrolled by age into 18-55, 56-69 and 70-plus year subgroups, with roughly 160, 29 and 62 TCR-sequenced participants respectively. General conclusions and limits of the study: Conclusions about previously exposed vaccinees are limited because only 5 or 6 AZD1222 recipients were SARS-CoV-2 seropositive at baseline. In the small 56-69-year group, the increase in depth fell short of significance, most likely because of low power. Most participants were white British and females outnumbered males, and the authors suggested that clonal diversity may have been underestimated. A significant rise in spike-specific TCR breadth and depth was observed after two AZD1222 doses relative to day 0 and relative to MenACWY recipients. No day 14 peak-response samples were available, so repertoires were characterized only after the peak T cell response. The vaccine-associated CD4 TCRs covered the entire spike protein, and the dominant responses fell in regions 160-218 and 743-854. Reportedly, close to half of the unique spike-specific TCRs recognized epitopes lying outside the regions that are mutated in the B.1.351 and B.1.1.7 variants.

The CDR3 regions of human TCRbeta chains were analyzed by immunosequencing. On the study's bioinformatics: Repertoire TCRs were matched against a reference library of SARS-CoV-2-specific TCRs generated with the MIRA antigen-specificity platform. Breadth was defined as the fraction of unique TCRs that were SARS-CoV-2-associated. Depth was defined as the fraction of total T cells that were SARS-CoV-2-associated. Using the MIRA data, each spike-specific TCR was assigned both to the spike region to which the TCR was reactive and to a CD4 or CD8 class. Log10-transformed breadth and depth values were compared by one-way ANOVA with Sidak's multiple comparisons tests. The immuneACCESS repertoire file appears here via TCRdb, limited to in-frame rearrangements. These files lack a portion of the clones; in checked studies, under half of the deficit traces to unresolved V genes, and the cause of the others is not known. That table gives V, J and clone size, and the DNA gave D and trimming. For this sample there are 150,000 to 160,000 clones; about nine tenths appear just once. More than 6.5% of the sample is taken by the ten largest.

A single count supports this clone. This clone's antigen is unknown. No much larger clone is present one base from it, and per-base qualities are unavailable. In light of the paper, this sample's time point label describes: sample from adult after SARS-CoV-2 infection, after symptom onset. A couple of convalescent COVID-19 patients, sampled after symptom onset from adults with prior SARS-CoV-2 infection, were also TCR-sequenced for comparison. The CDR3 starts with the cysteine, ends with the phenylalanine, and has 17 residues. CDR3 DNA is the only sequence kept; it has 51 bases, read in frame from the first base. For this chain, trimming is 3 bases at the V end and 4 bases at the J end, and the number of junction bases without a gene match is 12. The germline V gene supplies CDR1 KGHSH and CDR2 LQKENI.

The chain was built from TRBV18 and TRBJ1-3; the junction holds 7 bases that match TRBD1. The TCR comes from an adult who had recovered from COVID-19. This material consisted of peripheral blood, taken after recovery from COVID-19. The CDR3 reads CASSPLGRGHSGNTIYF. The sequenced DNA is TGTGCCAGCTCACCTCTCGGGAGGGGGCATTCCGGAAACACCATATATTTT.